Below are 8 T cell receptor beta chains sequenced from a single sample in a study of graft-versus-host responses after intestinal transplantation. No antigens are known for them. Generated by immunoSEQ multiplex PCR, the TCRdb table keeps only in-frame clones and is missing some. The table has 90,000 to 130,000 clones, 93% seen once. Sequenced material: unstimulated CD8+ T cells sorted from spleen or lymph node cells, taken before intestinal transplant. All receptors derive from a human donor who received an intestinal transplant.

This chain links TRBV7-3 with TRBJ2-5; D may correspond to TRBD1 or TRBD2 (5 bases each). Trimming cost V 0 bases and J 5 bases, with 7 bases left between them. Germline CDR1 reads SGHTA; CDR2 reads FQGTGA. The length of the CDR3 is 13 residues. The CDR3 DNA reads TGTGCCAGCAGCTTAACGGGGGAGGAGACCCAGTACTTC. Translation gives CASSLTGEETQYF.

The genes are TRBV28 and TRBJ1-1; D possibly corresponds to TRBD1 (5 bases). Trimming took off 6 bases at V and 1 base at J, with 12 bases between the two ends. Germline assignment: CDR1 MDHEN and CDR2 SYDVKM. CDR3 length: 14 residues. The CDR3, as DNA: TGTGCCAGCAGCTCGCGGGGGGGGAACACTGAAGCTTTCTTT. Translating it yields CASSSRGGNTEAFF.

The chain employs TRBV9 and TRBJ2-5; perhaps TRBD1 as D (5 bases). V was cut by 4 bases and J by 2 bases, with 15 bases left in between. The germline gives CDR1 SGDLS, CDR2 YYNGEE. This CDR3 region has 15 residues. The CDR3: CASSSYTDRQETQYF. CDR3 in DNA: TGTGCCAGCAGCTCTTACACCGACAGACAAGAGACCCAGTACTTC.

Here the CDR3 reads CASSWTFMNTEAFF. DNA for the CDR3: TGTGCCAGCAGTTGGACTTTCATGAACACTGAAGCTTTCTTT. This rearrangement joins TRBV27 to TRBJ1-1, with D unresolved. CDR3 size: 14 residues. The germline gives CDR1 MNHEY, CDR2 SMNVEV (reference sequence). Trimming removed 4 bases from V and 0 bases from J, with 9 bases in between.

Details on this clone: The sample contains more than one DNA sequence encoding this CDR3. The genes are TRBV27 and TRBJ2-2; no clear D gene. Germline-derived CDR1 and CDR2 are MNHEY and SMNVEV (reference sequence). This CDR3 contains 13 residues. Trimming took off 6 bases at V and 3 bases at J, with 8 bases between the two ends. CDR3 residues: CASSFKDTGELFF. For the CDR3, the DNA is TGTGCCAGCAGCTTCAAAGACACCGGGGAGCTGTTTTTT.

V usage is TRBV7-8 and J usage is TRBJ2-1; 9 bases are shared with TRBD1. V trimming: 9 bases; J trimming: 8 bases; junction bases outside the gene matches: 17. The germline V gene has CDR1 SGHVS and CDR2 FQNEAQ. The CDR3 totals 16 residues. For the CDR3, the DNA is TGTGCCAGTACCCTCTCCGGGACAGGGAGGTACTATGAGCAGTTCTTC. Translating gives CASTLSGTGRYYEQFF.

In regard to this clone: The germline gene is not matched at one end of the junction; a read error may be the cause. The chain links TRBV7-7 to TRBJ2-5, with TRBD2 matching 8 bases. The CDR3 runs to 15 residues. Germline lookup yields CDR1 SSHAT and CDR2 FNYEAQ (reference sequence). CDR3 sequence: CASSLGLANEETQYF. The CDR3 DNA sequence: TGTGCTAGCAGCTTAGGACTAGCTAATGAAGAGACCCAGTACTTC.

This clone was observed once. CDR3 nucleotides: TGTGCCAGTAGTATTGCTAGCGGGAGCTACTACGAGCAGTACTTC. Translated, it gives CASSIASGSYYEQYF. The chain combines TRBV19 with TRBJ2-7; the match to TRBD2 covers 10 bases. Germline values: CDR1 LNHDA, CDR2 SQIVND (reference sequence). The CDR3 totals 15 residues. J gave up 3 bases and V 3 bases, and 5 bases lay outside the gene matches.